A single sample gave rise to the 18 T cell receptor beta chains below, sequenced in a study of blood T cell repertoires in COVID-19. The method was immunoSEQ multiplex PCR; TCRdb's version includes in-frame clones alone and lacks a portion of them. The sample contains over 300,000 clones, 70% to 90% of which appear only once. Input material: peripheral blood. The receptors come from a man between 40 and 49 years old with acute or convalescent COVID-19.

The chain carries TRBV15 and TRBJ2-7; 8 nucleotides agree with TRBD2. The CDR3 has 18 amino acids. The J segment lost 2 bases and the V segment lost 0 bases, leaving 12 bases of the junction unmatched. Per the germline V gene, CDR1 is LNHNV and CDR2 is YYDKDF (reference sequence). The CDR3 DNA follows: TGTGCCACCAGCAGAGATTGGCTAGCGGGCACCCGCCCCTACGAGCAGTACTTC. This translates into CATSRDWLAGTRPYEQYF.

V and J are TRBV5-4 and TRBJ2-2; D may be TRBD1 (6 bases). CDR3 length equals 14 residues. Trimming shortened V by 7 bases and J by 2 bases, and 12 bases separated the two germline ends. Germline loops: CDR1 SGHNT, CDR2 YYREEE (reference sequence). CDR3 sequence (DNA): TGTGCCAGCGGGAAGGACAGAAACACCGGGGAGCTGTTTTTT. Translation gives CASGKDRNTGELFF.

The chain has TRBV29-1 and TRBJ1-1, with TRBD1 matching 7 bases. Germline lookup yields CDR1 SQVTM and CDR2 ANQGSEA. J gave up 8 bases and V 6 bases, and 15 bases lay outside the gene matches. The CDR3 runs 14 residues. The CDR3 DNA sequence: TGCAGCGTCCAAGTCGGACAGGCTGCGGGGGAAGCTTTCTTT. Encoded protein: CSVQVGQAAGEAFF.

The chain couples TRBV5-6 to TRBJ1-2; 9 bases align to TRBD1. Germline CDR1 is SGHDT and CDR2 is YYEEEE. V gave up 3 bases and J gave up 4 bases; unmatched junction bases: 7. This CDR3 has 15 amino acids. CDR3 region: CASSSTGGRGYGYTF. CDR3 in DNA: TGTGCCAGCAGCTCTACAGGGGGCCGGGGCTATGGCTACACCTTC.

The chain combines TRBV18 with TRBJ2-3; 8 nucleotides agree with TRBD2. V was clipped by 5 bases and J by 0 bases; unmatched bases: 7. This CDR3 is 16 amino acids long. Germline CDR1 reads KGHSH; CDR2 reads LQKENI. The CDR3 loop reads CASSTGGPFSTDTQYF. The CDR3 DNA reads TGTGCCAGCTCAACGGGGGGGCCTTTTAGCACAGATACGCAGTATTTT.

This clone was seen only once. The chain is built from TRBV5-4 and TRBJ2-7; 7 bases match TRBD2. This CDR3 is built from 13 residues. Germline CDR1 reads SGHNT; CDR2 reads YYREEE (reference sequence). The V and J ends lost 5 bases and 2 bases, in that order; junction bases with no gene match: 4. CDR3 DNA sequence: TGTGCCAGCAGTCAAGCGGGGCCCTACGAGCAGTACTTC. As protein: CASSQAGPYEQYF.

The CDR3 DNA follows: TGCGCCAGCAGCTTACGAGATGAGCAGTTCTTC. It specifies CASSLRDEQFF. This chain connects TRBV5-1 to TRBJ2-1; D is ambiguous. The germline V and J ends were trimmed by 2 bases and 8 bases, with 5 bases remaining between them. From germline, CDR1 is SGHRS and CDR2 YFSETQ. The CDR3 runs 11 residues.

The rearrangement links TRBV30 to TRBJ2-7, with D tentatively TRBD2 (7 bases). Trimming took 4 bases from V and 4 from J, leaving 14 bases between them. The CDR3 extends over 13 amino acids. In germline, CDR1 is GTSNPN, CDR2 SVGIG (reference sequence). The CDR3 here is CAWKAGHWYEQYF. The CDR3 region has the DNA TGTGCCTGGAAAGCGGGACATTGGTACGAGCAGTACTTC.

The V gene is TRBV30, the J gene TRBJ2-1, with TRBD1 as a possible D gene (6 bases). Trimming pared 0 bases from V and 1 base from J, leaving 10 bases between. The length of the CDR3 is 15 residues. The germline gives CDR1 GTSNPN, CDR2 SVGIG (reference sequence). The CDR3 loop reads CAWSVGRGSYNEQFF. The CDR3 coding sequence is TGTGCCTGGAGTGTGGGCAGGGGATCCTACAATGAGCAGTTCTTC. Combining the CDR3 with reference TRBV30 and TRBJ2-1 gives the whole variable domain SQTIHQWPATLVQPVGSPLSLECTVEGTSNPNLYWYRQAAGRGLQLLFYSVGIGQISSEVPQNLSASRPQDRQFILSSKKLLLSDSGFYLCAWSVGRGSYNEQFFGPGTRLTVL.

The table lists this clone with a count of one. CDR3 amino acids: CASSRSPHKPFEQYF. The CDR3 bases are TGTGCCAGCAGTCGCTCGCCTCATAAGCCCTTCGAGCAGTACTTC. This chain connects TRBV6-5 to TRBJ2-7; D is undetermined. The germline gives CDR1 MNHEY, CDR2 SVGAGI. Trimming stripped 5 bases from V and 6 bases from J, with 20 bases between. The CDR3 consists of 15 residues.

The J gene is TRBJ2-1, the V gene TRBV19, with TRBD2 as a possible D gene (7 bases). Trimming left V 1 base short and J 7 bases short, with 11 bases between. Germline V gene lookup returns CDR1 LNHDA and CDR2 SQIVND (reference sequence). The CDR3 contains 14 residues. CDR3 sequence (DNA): TGTGCCAGTAGTATAGTAGGGGGGGTTAATGAGCAGTTCTTC. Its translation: CASSIVGGVNEQFF.

CDR3 nucleotides: TGTGCCAGCGGGCGGGGGCGATATCAGCCCCAGCATTTT. Translation gives CASGRGRYQPQHF. The V and J genes are TRBV28 and TRBJ1-5; TRBD1 might be the D (6 bases). The V end lost 8 bases, the J end lost 5 bases, and 13 bases lay between the germline ends. This CDR3 spans 13 amino acids. Germline V CDR1 and CDR2: MDHEN, SYDVKM.

The CDR3 spells CASSYDRENIQYF. Written as DNA, the CDR3 is TGTGCCAGCTCATACGACAGGGAAAACATTCAGTACTTC. The chain is built from TRBV18 and TRBJ2-4, with TRBD1 identical over 7 bases. This CDR3 has 13 amino acids. Germline CDR1 is KGHSH and CDR2 is LQKENI. V lost 5 bases and J lost 5; bases outside the gene matches: 3.

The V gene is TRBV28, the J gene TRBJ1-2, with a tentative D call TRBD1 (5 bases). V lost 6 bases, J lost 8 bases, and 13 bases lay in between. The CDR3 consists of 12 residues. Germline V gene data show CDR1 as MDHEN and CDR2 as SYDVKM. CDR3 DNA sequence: TGTGCCAGCAGCTTGCAGGGTCCCGGCTACACCTTC. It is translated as CASSLQGPGYTF.

In DNA form, the CDR3 reads TGTGCCAGCAACAAAGGGACAGTTGAAGCTTTCTTT. Translation gives CASNKGTVEAFF. The genes are TRBV12-3 or TRBV12-4 and TRBJ1-1; TRBD1 agrees at 7 bases. CDR3 length: 12 amino acids. J lost 7 bases, V lost 7 bases, and 6 bases had no gene match.

The CDR3 here is CASSELYHGYTF. In DNA form, the CDR3 reads TGTGCCAGCAGTGAGTTATATCATGGCTACACCTTC. The chain couples TRBV6-1 to TRBJ1-2; D remains ambiguous. The length of the CDR3 is 12 residues. Per germline, CDR1 MNHNS and CDR2 SASEGT. Trimming left V 3 bases short and J 6 bases short, with 8 bases between.

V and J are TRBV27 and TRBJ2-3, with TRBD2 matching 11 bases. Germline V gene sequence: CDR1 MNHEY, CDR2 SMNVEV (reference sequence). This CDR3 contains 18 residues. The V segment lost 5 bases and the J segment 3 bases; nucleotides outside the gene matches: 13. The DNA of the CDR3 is TGTGCCAGCAGTCCCCGGTACTATAGCGGGGGGGCGACAGATACGCAGTATTTT. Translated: CASSPRYYSGGATDTQYF.

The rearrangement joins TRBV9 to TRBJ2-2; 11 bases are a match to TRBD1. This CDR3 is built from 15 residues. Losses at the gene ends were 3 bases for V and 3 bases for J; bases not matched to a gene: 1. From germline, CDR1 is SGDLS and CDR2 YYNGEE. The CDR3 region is CASSGTGGDTGELFF. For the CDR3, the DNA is TGTGCCAGCAGCGGGACAGGGGGCGACACCGGGGAGCTGTTTTTT.